These 10 T cell receptor beta chains were sequenced from one sample in a study of radiation and T cells in renal cell carcinoma. Time point described: blood 4 weeks post-SBRT, at nephrectomy. Regarding treatment: 15 Gy SBRT to primary tumor, nephrectomy 4 weeks later. Sequencing used immunoSEQ multiplex PCR; TCRdb keeps in-frame clones, though not all of them. The sample contains about 43,000 clones, nearly 85% of which appear only once. Specimen: blood, collected from a patient whose treatment included radiotherapy and nephrectomy. The origin of the receptors is a woman in her 70s with renal cell carcinoma.

The chain links TRBV19 to TRBJ1-4, with 8 positions matching TRBD1. CDR1 LNHDA and CDR2 SQIVND come from the germline V gene (reference sequence). CDR3 length: 13 amino acids. Trimming removed 5 bases from V and 7 bases from J; junction bases left unmatched: 3. The CDR3 nucleotides read TGTGCCAGTAGTGCCGGGACAGGTGAAAAACTGTTTTTT. It yields the protein CASSAGTGEKLFF. The full variable domain, with the rest looked up from reference TRBV19 and TRBJ1-4, is DGGITQSPKYLFRKEGQNVTLSCEQNLNHDAMYWYRQDPGQGLRLIYYSQIVNDFQKGDIAEGYSVSREKKESFPLTVTSAQKNPTAFYLCASSAGTGEKLFFGSGTQLSVL.

This sequence joins TRBV2 and TRBJ2-7, with unresolved D. Germline V gene lookup returns CDR1 SNHLY and CDR2 FYNNEI. The V and J ends lost 0 bases and 4 bases respectively, with 4 bases between them. The CDR3 length is 12 residues. This chain's CDR3 is CASSEAGYEQYF. The CDR3 coding sequence is TGTGCCAGCAGTGAAGCCGGTTACGAGCAGTACTTC.

The chain recombines TRBV9 with TRBJ1-6, with D unresolved. V was shortened by 3 bases and J by 4 bases, with 5 bases between the two germline ends. There are 13 residues in the CDR3. CDR1 SGDLS and CDR2 YYNGEE come from the germline V gene. CDR3 bases: TGTGCCAGCAGCGCTCAGTATAATTCACCCCTCCACTTT. This gives the protein CASSAQYNSPLHF.

V usage is TRBV5-4 and J usage is TRBJ2-7, with TRBD2 matching over 7 bases. The germline V gene has CDR1 SGHNT and CDR2 YYREEE (reference sequence). The CDR3 covers 15 residues. Trimming at V came to 5 bases and at J to 1 base, leaving 9 bases not matched to a gene. For the CDR3, the DNA is TGTGCCAGCAGAGAGGCGGGGCGGGGGTCCTACGAGCAGTACTTC. Its protein is CASREAGRGSYEQYF.

J is TRBJ2-5 and V is TRBV19; D may correspond to TRBD1 or TRBD2 (7 bases each). Trimming shortened V by 5 bases and J by 5 bases, and 15 bases separated the two germline ends. Germline V gene data show CDR1 as LNHDA and CDR2 as SQIVND (reference sequence). CDR3 length equals 14 residues. This CDR3 is CASSPRQGGETQYF. The CDR3 region has the DNA TGTGCCAGTAGTCCTCGACAGGGAGGGGAGACCCAGTACTTC.

This chain connects TRBV4-1 to TRBJ2-3; 10 bases fit TRBD2. The CDR3 runs to 15 residues. J gave up 3 bases and V 3 bases, and 3 bases lay outside the gene matches. Germline CDR1 and CDR2: MGHRA and YSYEKL. CDR3 bases: TGCGCCAGCAGCCAGTTAGCGGGGGGAACAGATACGCAGTATTTT. Translating gives CASSQLAGGTDTQYF.

The V call is TRBV5-6, the J call TRBJ2-2, with 10 bases aligning to TRBD2. In germline, CDR1 is SGHDT, CDR2 YYEEEE. After removal of 0 bases from V and 6 bases from J, the junction contained 2 bases not matched to a gene. The CDR3 runs to 15 residues. DNA for the CDR3: TGTGCCAGCAGCTTGGGTCTAGCGGGAGCCGGGGAGCTGTTTTTT. The encoded protein is CASSLGLAGAGELFF. The complete variable domain, with remaining parts taken from reference TRBV5-6 and TRBJ2-2, reads DAGVTQSPTHLIKTRGQQVTLRCSPKSGHDTVSWYQQALGQGPQFIFQYYEEEERQRGNFPDRFSGHQFPNYSSELNVNALLLGDSALYLCASSLGLAGAGELFFGEGSRLTVL.

This clone occurred a few times. The chain carries TRBV6-5 and TRBJ2-1, with D possibly matching TRBD2 (6 bases). Germline CDR1 is MNHEY and CDR2 is SVGAGI. Deletions cut 8 bases from V and 0 bases from J, with 8 bases between. CDR3 size: 13 residues. CDR3 sequence reads: CASAGTSYNEQFF. In DNA form, the CDR3 reads TGTGCCAGCGCGGGGACCTCCTACAATGAGCAGTTCTTC.

The V call is TRBV7-2, the J call TRBJ1-3; D is perhaps TRBD1 (5 bases). Trimming removed 0 bases at V and 0 bases at J, with 9 bases between. This CDR3 comprises 16 residues. Germline CDR1 and CDR2: SGHTA and FQGNSA. This CDR3 is CASSLAAGHSGNTIYF. Here the CDR3 DNA reads TGTGCCAGCAGCTTAGCTGCAGGGCACTCTGGAAACACCATATATTTT.

The V and J genes are TRBV7-9 and TRBJ2-6; D is perhaps TRBD1 (6 bases). Per germline, CDR1 SEHNR and CDR2 FQNEAQ (reference sequence). The CDR3 totals 17 residues. Deletions cut 7 bases from V and 1 base from J, with 17 bases between. CDR3 sequence (DNA): TGTGCCAGCACCCCTTTTGGGGGCAGTTCTGGGGCCAACGTCCTGACTTTC. It translates to CASTPFGGSSGANVLTF.